These 19 T cell receptor beta chains share one sample of origin, sequenced in a study of cytomegalovirus exposure and HLA in healthy donors. 13 Jbeta primers and 60 Vbeta primers were used for the PCR. Profiling relied on immunoSEQ multiplex PCR, and the TCRdb table lists in-frame clones only, not all of them. The top ten clones hold almost 7.5% of a sample with over 65,000 clones, approximately 72% of them seen once. Sequenced material: PBMCs. The receptors originated from a woman in her 30s in good health and CMV-seropositive.

The genes are TRBV19 and TRBJ2-6; 9 nucleotides agree with TRBD1. J gave up 0 bases and V 0 bases, and 6 bases lay outside the gene matches. CDR3 length: 19 residues. Germline-derived CDR1 and CDR2 are LNHDA and SQIVND (reference sequence). The CDR3 protein is CASSIDWGQGPSGANVLTF. The CDR3 coding sequence is TGTGCCAGTAGTATAGATTGGGGACAGGGCCCCTCTGGGGCCAACGTCCTGACTTTC.

The genes are TRBV2 and TRBJ2-7; 8 bases agree with TRBD2. CDR3 length equals 15 residues. V was pared by 5 bases and J by 3 bases, with 9 bases of the junction left unmatched. The germline V gene has CDR1 SNHLY and CDR2 FYNNEI. In nucleotides, the CDR3 is TGTGCCAGCAGTCATACTAGCGGATCCTACTACGAGCAGTACTTC. Its translation is CASSHTSGSYYEQYF. Full variable domain (missing parts from reference TRBV2 and TRBJ2-7): EPEVTQTPSHQVTQMGQEVILRCVPISNHLYFYWYRQILGQKVEFLVSFYNNEISEKSEIFDDQFSVERPDGSNFTLKIRSTKLEDSAMYFCASSHTSGSYYEQYFGPGTRLTVT.

The chain uses TRBV7-8 and TRBJ2-1, with TRBD2 matching over 10 bases. CDR1 is SGHVS, CDR2 FQNEAQ, per germline. V trimming: 6 bases; J trimming: 1 base; junction bases outside the gene matches: 9. The CDR3 is made up of 17 amino acids. CDR3 region: CASSSPPSGSSYNEQFF. CDR3 sequence (DNA): TGTGCCAGCAGTTCTCCTCCTAGCGGGAGTTCCTACAATGAGCAGTTCTTC.

This clone has a single count. V usage is TRBV5-6 and J usage is TRBJ2-2; 9 positions match TRBD2. There are 15 residues in the CDR3. Germline V gene data show CDR1 as SGHDT and CDR2 as YYEEEE. The junction had 3 bases not matched to a gene; V was cut back by 3 bases and J by 3 bases. CDR3 DNA sequence: TGTGCCAGCAGCTCAAGCGGGAGGTACACCGGGGAGCTGTTTTTT. Its protein is CASSSSGRYTGELFF.

V usage is TRBV6-1 and J usage is TRBJ2-3; 8 bases agree with TRBD2. Per the germline V gene, CDR1 is MNHNS and CDR2 is SASEGT. This CDR3 region has 15 residues. J was trimmed by 3 bases and V by 10 bases; bases with no gene match: 12. CDR3 sequence: CATTEGAGATDTQYF. As DNA, the CDR3 is TGTGCCACCACGGAGGGAGCGGGAGCAACAGATACGCAGTATTTT.

This chain connects TRBV7-3 to TRBJ1-2, with D perhaps matching TRBD1 (5 bases). CDR1 is SGHTA, CDR2 FQGTGA, per germline. CDR3 size: 13 residues. V dropped 2 bases and J dropped 7 bases, with 11 bases sitting between them. The CDR3 DNA is TGTGCCAGCAGCTTACAGGGAACCCTTGGCTACACCTTC. It encodes CASSLQGTLGYTF. Full variable domain (remainder filled in from reference TRBV7-3 and TRBJ1-2): GAGVSQTPSNKVTEKGKYVELRCDPISGHTALYWYRQSLGQGPEFLIYFQGTGAADDSGLPNDRFFAVRPEGSVSTLKIQRTERGDSAVYLCASSLQGTLGYTFGSGTRLTVV.

The chain employs TRBV15 and TRBJ2-1; 11 bases are a match to TRBD1. Germline V lookup: CDR1 LNHNV, CDR2 YYDKDF (reference sequence). This CDR3 spans 17 amino acids. Trimming cost V 0 bases and J 7 bases; bases outside gene matches: 8. CDR3: CATSRDAGQGASNEQFF. CDR3 DNA: TGTGCCACCAGCAGAGATGCCGGACAGGGGGCGAGTAATGAGCAGTTCTTC. The full variable domain, its missing parts supplied by reference TRBV15 and TRBJ2-1, is DAMVIQNPRYQVTQFGKPVTLSCSQTLNHNVMYWYQQKSSQAPKLLFHYYDKDFNNEADTPDNFQSRRPNTSFCFLDIRSPGLGDTAMYLCATSRDAGQGASNEQFFGPGTRLTVL.

The chain couples TRBV19 to TRBJ2-5; TRBD2 matches at 7 bases. The CDR3 spans 11 residues. Germline CDR1 and CDR2: LNHDA and SQIVND (reference sequence). This CDR3 is CATKGGGTQYF. The CDR3 DNA reads TGTGCGACAAAGGGCGGGGGGACCCAGTACTTC.

In its sample, this clone was seen a few times. J is TRBJ1-1 and V is TRBV13; 7 nucleotides agree with TRBD1. The CDR3 is made up of 17 amino acids. CDR1 is PRHDT and CDR2 is FYEKMQ in the germline V gene (reference sequence). V shed 0 bases, J shed 2 bases, and the junction held 9 bases outside the gene matches. DNA for the CDR3: TGTGCCAGCAGCTTAGGGACAGGGAAAAGGGGAAACACTGAAGCTTTCTTT. Encoded protein: CASSLGTGKRGNTEAFF.

This clone was counted only a few times. The V gene is TRBV4-3, the J gene TRBJ2-5; TRBD2 matches 8 bases. The CDR3 is 16 amino acids. Germline assignment: CDR1 LGHNA and CDR2 YSLEER. V was clipped by 0 bases and J by 6 bases; unmatched bases: 9. The CDR3 sequence: CASSQEAGDTTKTQYF. CDR3 bases: TGCGCCAGCAGCCAAGAAGCGGGAGATACTACAAAGACCCAGTACTTC.

This clone was counted only a few times. The rearrangement uses TRBV19 and TRBJ1-5, with D perhaps TRBD1 (5 bases). Germline lookup yields CDR1 LNHDA and CDR2 SQIVND (reference sequence). The CDR3 has 20 amino acids. Trimming left V 3 bases short and J 1 base short, with 25 bases between. CDR3 sequence: CASSIGATGLLEPSNQPQHF. CDR3 coding DNA: TGTGCCAGTAGTATTGGGGCCACGGGACTCCTGGAACCAAGCAATCAGCCCCAGCATTTT.

The chain is built from TRBV6-1 and TRBJ2-4, with 10 positions matching TRBD2. Per the germline V gene, CDR1 is MNHNS and CDR2 is SASEGT. J lost 6 bases, V lost 1 base, and 6 bases had no gene match. The CDR3 consists of 16 residues. This chain's CDR3 is CASSEVAGGRPNIQYF. For the CDR3, the DNA is TGTGCCAGCAGTGAAGTAGCGGGAGGCCGTCCAAACATTCAGTACTTC.

The V gene is TRBV5-1, the J gene TRBJ2-3, with 10 bases matching TRBD2. Per germline, CDR1 SGHRS and CDR2 YFSETQ. The V segment lost 0 bases and the J segment 2 bases; nucleotides outside the gene matches: 3. CDR3 length: 16 amino acids. Here the CDR3 DNA reads TGCGCCAGCAGCTTGGCCCTAGCGGGAGCCACAGATACGCAGTATTTT. Its translation: CASSLALAGATDTQYF.

This clone was seen only a few times. The chain carries TRBV10-3 and TRBJ2-3; D might be TRBD1 (5 bases). The V gene lost 9 bases and the J gene lost 6 bases, with 10 bases spanning the gap. CDR1 is ENHRY and CDR2 is SYGVKD in the germline V gene. This CDR3 is built from 11 residues. This CDR3 reads CAMGKGDTQYF. The CDR3 region has the DNA TGTGCCATGGGCAAGGGGGATACGCAGTATTTT.

The rearrangement links TRBV9 to TRBJ2-5, with a weak D call TRBD2 (6 bases). Germline V gene data show CDR1 as SGDLS and CDR2 as YYNGEE. V lost 0 bases and J lost 5, with 11 bases in between. The CDR3 is 14 residues long. CDR3: CASSVDGGRETQYF. The CDR3 nucleotides are TGTGCCAGCAGCGTAGATGGGGGGAGGGAGACCCAGTACTTC.

The V gene is TRBV4-2, the J gene TRBJ2-1, with TRBD2 as a possible D gene (5 bases). Germline V gene lookup returns CDR1 LGHNA and CDR2 YNFKEQ. The V gene lost 5 bases and the J gene lost 5 bases, with 19 bases spanning the gap. The length of the CDR3 is 16 residues. The CDR3 DNA is TGTGCCAGCAGCGTAAGCGGTCAAACAACCAACAATGAGCAGTTCTTC. This sequence encodes CASSVSGQTTNNEQFF.

This chain uses TRBV7-8 with TRBJ1-3; D is perhaps TRBD1 (5 bases). This CDR3 contains 15 residues. The V gene's germline CDR1 is SGHVS and CDR2 FQNEAQ. The germline V and J ends were trimmed by 1 base and 0 bases, with 7 bases remaining between them. Here the CDR3 DNA reads TGTGCCAGCAGCTTAGGGGGCAGCTCTGGAAACACCATATATTTT. It yields the protein CASSLGGSSGNTIYF.

The V and J genes are TRBV5-1 and TRBJ2-7; possibly TRBD2 for D (5 bases). Germline lookup yields CDR1 SGHRS and CDR2 YFSETQ. V lost 0 bases, J lost 3 bases, and 16 bases lay in between. This CDR3 is built from 16 residues. CDR3 region: CASSLDRGHSVYEQYF. The CDR3 DNA follows: TGCGCCAGCAGCTTGGATCGCGGTCATAGCGTCTACGAGCAGTACTTC.

V is TRBV28 and J is TRBJ1-2; possible D gene TRBD1, 6 bases. V was clipped by 3 bases and J by 2 bases, with 13 bases between them. The CDR3 spans 15 residues. The germline V gene has CDR1 MDHEN and CDR2 SYDVKM. CDR3 loop: CASSFPWGTNYGYTF. The CDR3 coding sequence is TGTGCCAGCAGTTTCCCCTGGGGGACAAACTATGGCTACACCTTC.